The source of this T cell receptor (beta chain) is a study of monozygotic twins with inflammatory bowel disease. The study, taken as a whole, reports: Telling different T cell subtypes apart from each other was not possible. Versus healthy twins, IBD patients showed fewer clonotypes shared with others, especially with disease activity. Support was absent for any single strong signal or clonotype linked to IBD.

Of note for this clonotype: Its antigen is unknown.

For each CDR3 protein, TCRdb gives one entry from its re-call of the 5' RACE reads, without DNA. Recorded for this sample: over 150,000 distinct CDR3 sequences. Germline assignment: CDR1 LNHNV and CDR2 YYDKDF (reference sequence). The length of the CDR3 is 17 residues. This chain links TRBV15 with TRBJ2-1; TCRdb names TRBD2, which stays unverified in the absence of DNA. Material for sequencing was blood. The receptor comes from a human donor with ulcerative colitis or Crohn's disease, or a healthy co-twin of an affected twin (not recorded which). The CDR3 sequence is CATSRDGQLAGGDEQFF.